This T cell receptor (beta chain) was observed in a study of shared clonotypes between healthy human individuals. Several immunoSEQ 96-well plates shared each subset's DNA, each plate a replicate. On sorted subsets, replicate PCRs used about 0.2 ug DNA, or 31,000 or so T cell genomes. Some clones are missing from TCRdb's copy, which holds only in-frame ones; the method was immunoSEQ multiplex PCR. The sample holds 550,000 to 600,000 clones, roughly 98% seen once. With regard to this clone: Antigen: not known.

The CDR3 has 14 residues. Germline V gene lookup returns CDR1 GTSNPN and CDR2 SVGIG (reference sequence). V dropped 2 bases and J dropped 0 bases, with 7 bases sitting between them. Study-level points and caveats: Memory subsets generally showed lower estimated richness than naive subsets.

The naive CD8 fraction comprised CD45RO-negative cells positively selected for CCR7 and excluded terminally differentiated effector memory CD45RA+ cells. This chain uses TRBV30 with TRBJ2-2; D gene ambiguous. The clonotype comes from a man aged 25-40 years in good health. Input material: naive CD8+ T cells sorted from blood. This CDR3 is CAWSRPPNTGELFF. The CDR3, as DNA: TGTGCCTGGAGTCGGCCGCCGAACACCGGGGAGCTGTTTTTT.